The present T cell receptor (beta chain) was sequenced within a study of blood T cell repertoires in COVID-19. Overall study: Sites across the United States, Italy and Spain contributed samples from acute and convalescent COVID-19.

Per the original data handling: Amplification of reference gene primers provided the estimated nucleated cell counts. The method was immunoSEQ multiplex PCR; TCRdb's version includes in-frame clones alone and lacks a portion of them. V and J calls and clone size follow that table, whereas D and trimming were derived from the DNA. The table records 200,000 to 300,000 clones, roughly 84% of them present only once. Per germline, CDR1 MDHEN and CDR2 SYDVKM. The CDR3 has 15 residues. The V end was cut by 5 bases, the J end by 2 bases, with 15 bases between. The sequencing input was peripheral blood. The sequence came from a woman in her forties who had recovered from COVID-19. V and J are TRBV28 and TRBJ2-5, with D possibly matching TRBD1 (5 bases). The CDR3 sequence is CASSHGLGPQETQYF. The CDR3 bases are TGTGCCAGCAGTCACGGATTGGGGCCACAAGAGACCCAGTACTTC.